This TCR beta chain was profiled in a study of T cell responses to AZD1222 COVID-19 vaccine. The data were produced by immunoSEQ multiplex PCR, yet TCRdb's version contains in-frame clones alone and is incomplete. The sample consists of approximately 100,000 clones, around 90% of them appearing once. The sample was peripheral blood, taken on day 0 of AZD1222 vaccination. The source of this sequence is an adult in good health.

CDR3 residues: CASSIASGTGANVLTF. DNA of the CDR3: TGTGCCAGTAGTATAGCGTCCGGGACTGGGGCCAACGTCCTGACTTTC. This chain links TRBV19 with TRBJ2-6; maybe TRBD2 (5 bases). The CDR3 totals 16 residues. Trimming left V 1 base short and J 2 bases short, with 9 bases between. Per germline, CDR1 LNHDA and CDR2 SQIVND (reference sequence).